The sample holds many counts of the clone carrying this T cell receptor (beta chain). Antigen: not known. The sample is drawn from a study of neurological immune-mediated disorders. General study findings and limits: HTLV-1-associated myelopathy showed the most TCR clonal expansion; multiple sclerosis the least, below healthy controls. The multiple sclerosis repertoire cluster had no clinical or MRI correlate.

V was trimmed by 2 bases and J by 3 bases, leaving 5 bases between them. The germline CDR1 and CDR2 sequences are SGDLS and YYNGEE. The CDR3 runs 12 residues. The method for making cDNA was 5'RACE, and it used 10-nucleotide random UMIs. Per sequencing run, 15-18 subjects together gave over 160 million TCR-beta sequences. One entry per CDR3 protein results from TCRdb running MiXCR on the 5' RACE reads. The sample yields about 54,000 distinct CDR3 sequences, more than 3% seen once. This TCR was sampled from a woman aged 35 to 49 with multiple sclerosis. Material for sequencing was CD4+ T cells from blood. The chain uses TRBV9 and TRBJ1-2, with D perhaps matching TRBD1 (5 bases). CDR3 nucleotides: TGTGCCAGCAGCGTGGGGGACTATGGCTACACCTTC. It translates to CASSVGDYGYTF.